This section outlines one T cell receptor (beta chain) sequence together with its context. Antigen specificity is unknown. This CDR3 is built from 14 residues. The germline gives CDR1 LNHDA, CDR2 SQIVND (reference sequence). V lost 2 bases and J lost 5, with 10 bases in between. These data originate in a study of regulatory and conventional T cells in RAG deficiency. Study-wide points: These Omenn syndrome Treg sorts may hold peripherally activated cells instead. Compared with controls, unique Treg TCR beta sequences dropped about 97-fold in Omenn syndrome and CID/AS. Shorter CDR3s in all patient subsets; >80% Treg-Tconv overlap in Omenn.

The sorted conventional CD4+ T cells were CD25-low and CD127-high, with genomic DNA sequenced. The table came from immunoSEQ multiplex PCR; TCRdb's copy has only in-frame clones and leaves some out. Altogether approximately 48,000 clones are present, approximately 90% being singletons, with the ten largest covering about 0.54%. This sample also belongs to another study, concerning regulatory T cells. This second study says: Amplification used 52 TRBV primers and 13 TRBJ primers.

V gene TRBV19 combines with J gene TRBJ1-5, with a tentative D call TRBD1 (6 bases). This clonotype was obtained from a human donor in good health. Sequenced material: CD4+ effector T cells sorted from blood. In nucleotides, the CDR3 is TGTGCCAGTAGTATAAGTGGGGGCGATCAGCCCCAGCATTTT. Amino acid sequence: CASSISGGDQPQHF.